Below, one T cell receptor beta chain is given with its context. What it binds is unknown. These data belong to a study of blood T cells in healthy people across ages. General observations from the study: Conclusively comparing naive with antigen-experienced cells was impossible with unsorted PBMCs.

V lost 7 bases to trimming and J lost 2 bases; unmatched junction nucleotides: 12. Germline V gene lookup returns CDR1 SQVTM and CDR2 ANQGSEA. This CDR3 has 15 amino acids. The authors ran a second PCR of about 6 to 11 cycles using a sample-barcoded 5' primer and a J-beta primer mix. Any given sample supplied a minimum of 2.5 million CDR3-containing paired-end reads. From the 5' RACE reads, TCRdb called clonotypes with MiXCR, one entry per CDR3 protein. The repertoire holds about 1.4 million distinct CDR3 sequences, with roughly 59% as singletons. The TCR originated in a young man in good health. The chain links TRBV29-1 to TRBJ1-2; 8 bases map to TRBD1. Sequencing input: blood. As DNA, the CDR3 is TGCAGCGCTCTGCCCCAGGGGGCCTTGAACTATGGCTACACCTTC. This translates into CSALPQGALNYGYTF.